The source of this TCR beta chain is a study of blood T cell repertoires in COVID-19. Study context: Samples representing acute and convalescent COVID-19 were sourced from the United States, Italy and Spain. Sources were T cells, B-cell-depleted T cells, or PBMCs; the material itself was cDNA or gDNA.

This clone was recorded once. In the original analysis: For nucleated cells, counts were estimated from reference gene primer amplification. The protocol was immunoSEQ multiplex PCR, while the TCRdb copy is restricted to in-frame clones and leaves out a portion. V and J calls and clone size are copied from that table; D and trimming were computed from the DNA. The table has about 100,000 clones, approximately 81% seen once; the top ten hold over 10%. The germline V gene encodes CDR1 SEHNR and CDR2 FQNEAQ (reference sequence). V lost 2 bases, J lost 4 bases, and 3 bases stayed unmatched. The CDR3 is 15 residues long.

The rearrangement joins TRBV7-9 to TRBJ2-2; 8 bases are shared with TRBD2. Material for sequencing was peripheral blood. The source is a human donor in a cohort sampled during active COVID-19. This chain's CDR3 is CASSLISGATGELFF. CDR3 in DNA: TGTGCCAGCAGCTTAATTAGCGGGGCCACCGGGGAGCTGTTTTTT.